Given below is one T cell receptor (beta chain) in context. The CDR3 is 15 amino acids. Germline V gene sequence: CDR1 LNHDA, CDR2 SQIVND (reference sequence). V lost 7 bases and J lost 2, with 12 bases in between. Using immunoSEQ multiplex PCR, the repertoire was profiled, and TCRdb retains in-frame clones only, with some absent. This sample carries under 50,000 clones, 88% of them seen once, and the ten largest clones take under 30%. The data are from a study of T cell responses to AZD1222 COVID-19 vaccine. This specimen was peripheral blood, taken 28 days after the second dose of the MenACWY control vaccine. This sequence joins TRBV19 and TRBJ2-6, with a weak D call TRBD1 (5 bases). The clonotype comes from an adult who received the MenACWY meningococcal vaccine as a control. The DNA of the CDR3 is TGTGCCAGTAATTGGATAGGGGCTGGGGCCAACGTCCTGACTTTC. Translating gives CASNWIGAGANVLTF.